The 8 T cell receptor beta chains below all came from one sample that was sequenced in a study of beta chain features in type 1 diabetes. Study results and limitations: TCRB CDR3s were moderately but significantly shorter in Type 1 diabetes patients in all four CD4+ subsets.

Their recognized antigens are unknown. The whole isolated RNA underwent reverse transcription, so sequencing captured expressed TCRB transcripts. Sequenced by immunoSEQ multiplex PCR; TCRdb stores in-frame clones only, minus some. The sample yields tens of thousands of clones, about 50% seen once. Sequenced: central memory CD4+ T cells from blood. These receptors came from a man younger than 40 with type 1 diabetes.

This clone was observed a few times. This chain joins TRBV7-2 and TRBJ2-7; 8 nucleotides match TRBD2. The CDR3 spans 15 residues. Germline CDR1 SGHTA, CDR2 FQGNSA. The V and J ends lost 2 bases and 0 bases, in that order; junction bases with no gene match: 3. This chain's CDR3 is CASSLSSGSSYEQYF. DNA of the CDR3: TGTGCCAGCAGCTTAAGCAGCGGGAGCTCCTACGAGCAGTACTTC.

V is TRBV4-3 and J is TRBJ2-3; the match to TRBD1 covers 8 bases. V lost 4 bases to trimming and J lost 6 bases; unmatched junction nucleotides: 12. The CDR3 is 16 amino acids. Germline V CDR1 and CDR2: LGHNA, YSLEER. The CDR3 protein is CASSPGQGASADTQYF. In DNA, the CDR3 is TGCGCCAGCAGCCCGGGGCAGGGGGCGTCCGCTGATACGCAGTATTTT.

The chain recombines TRBV11-3 with TRBJ2-2, with D possibly matching TRBD1 (6 bases). V lost 6 bases and J 6 bases, leaving 23 bases between the germline ends. Germline CDR1 is SGHNT and CDR2 is YENEEA. The CDR3 is made up of 17 amino acids. CDR3 in DNA: TGTGCCAGCAGACTCAACGACAGGCGAGTAGGTCCCGGGGAGCTGTTTTTT. It encodes CASRLNDRRVGPGELFF.

This sequence joins TRBV5-1 and TRBJ2-3; 14 bases line up with TRBD2. CDR3 length: 16 residues. The V gene's germline CDR1 is SGHRS and CDR2 YFSETQ. With V trimmed by 5 bases and J by 4 bases, 6 bases remained unmatched. The CDR3 protein is CASSTTSGGASDTQYF. The DNA for the CDR3 is TGCGCCAGCAGTACGACTAGCGGGGGGGCATCAGATACGCAGTATTTT.

The rearrangement links TRBV5-1 to TRBJ1-2, with TRBD1 as a possible D gene (5 bases). Trimming left V 4 bases short and J 0 bases short, with 13 bases between. The CDR3 spans 15 residues. Germline values: CDR1 SGHRS, CDR2 YFSETQ. DNA for the CDR3: TGCGCCAGCAGCACCTCGGGACTAGCTAACTATGGCTACACCTTC. This sequence encodes CASSTSGLANYGYTF.

The CDR3 nucleotides read TGTGCCAGCAGCGTGGGCCCCTCCGGAGGAGAGCAGTACTTC. Translated: CASSVGPSGGEQYF. The chain recombines TRBV5-6 with TRBJ2-7, with TRBD2 as a possible D gene (5 bases). The germline V gene has CDR1 SGHDT and CDR2 YYEEEE. CDR3 length equals 14 residues. Trimming removed 4 bases from V and 7 bases from J, with 18 bases in between.

The chain employs TRBV5-1 and TRBJ2-5; 8 bases line up with TRBD2. The junction had 11 bases not matched to a gene; V was cut back by 0 bases and J by 4 bases. Germline CDR1 reads SGHRS; CDR2 reads YFSETQ. This CDR3 is built from 17 residues. CDR3 bases: TGCGCCAGCAGCTTGGGGCTAGCGGGTATAGGTAGAGAGACCCAGTACTTC. This codes for CASSLGLAGIGRETQYF.

The chain is built from TRBV15 and TRBJ2-1; a possible D gene is TRBD2 (5 bases). CDR3 length: 15 amino acids. Germline-derived CDR1 and CDR2 are LNHNV and YYDKDF (reference sequence). The V end was cut by 0 bases, the J end by 6 bases, with 12 bases between. DNA for the CDR3: TGTGCCACCAGCAGAGACCGACGACTAACCAATGAGCAGTTCTTC. This codes for CATSRDRRLTNEQFF.